Listed below are T cell receptor beta chains from one sample, sequenced in a study of T cell responses to AZD1222 COVID-19 vaccine. Sequenced by immunoSEQ multiplex PCR; TCRdb stores in-frame clones only, minus some. The data hold 95,000 to 150,000 clones, with about 85% observed a single time. The sequenced sample was peripheral blood, obtained on day 0 of AZD1222 vaccination. These receptors were collected from an adult in good health. Both conserved end residues are part of each CDR3. The order of the fields is V gene, D gene, J gene, clone size, CDR3 protein, CDR3 DNA. A D gene is named only where the DNA matches it firmly. A row's size may be missing; if present it is once, few, many or a size class.

TRBV3-1/TRBV3-2	NA	TRBJ2-1	NA	CASSQDLGGTEQFF	TGTGCCAGCAGCCAAGATCTAGGAGGGACTGAGCAGTTCTTC
TRBV11-3	NA	TRBJ2-7	once	CASSPFAGTYEQYF	TGTGCCAGCAGCCCTTTTGCAGGGACCTACGAGCAGTACTTC
TRBV29-1	NA	TRBJ2-7	NA	CSALDRYYEQYF	TGCAGCGCCCTGGACAGATACTACGAGCAGTACTTC
TRBV7-3	NA	TRBJ1-5	NA	CASSKEAGSNQPQHF	TGTGCCAGCAGCAAAGAGGCCGGGAGCAATCAGCCCCAGCATTTT
TRBV7-8	TRBD1	TRBJ1-4	NA	CASSLTGIEKKLFF	TGTGCCAGCAGCTTGACAGGGATTGAAAAAAAACTGTTTTTT
TRBV18	TRBD2	TRBJ2-1	NA	CASSPGLAGTYNEQFF	TGTGCCAGCTCCCCCGGACTAGCGGGGACATACAATGAGCAGTTCTTC
TRBV11-2	NA	TRBJ2-7	NA	CASSLGPPYAGLSYEQYF	TGTGCCAGCAGCTTAGGGCCCCCATACGCGGGGCTGTCCTACGAGCAGTACTTC
TRBV5-4	NA	TRBJ1-2	NA	CASSLRGGGNGYTF	TGTGCCAGCAGCTTGCGGGGAGGCGGCAATGGCTACACCTTC
TRBV7-2	NA	TRBJ2-3	NA	CASLPSGGHHSDTQYF	TGTGCCAGCCTGCCGTCGGGGGGCCATCATTCAGATACGCAGTATTTT
TRBV18	NA	TRBJ2-2	NA	CASSLKGQGANTGELFF	TGTGCCAGCTCACTAAAGGGGCAGGGAGCGAACACCGGGGAGCTGTTTTTT
TRBV7-2	NA	TRBJ1-2	NA	CASSLDWGGYTF	TGTGCCAGCAGCTTAGATTGGGGCGGCTACACCTTC
TRBV3-1/TRBV3-2	TRBD1	TRBJ1-2	NA	CASSNRDSGGYTF	TGTGCCAGCAGCAACCGGGACAGCGGTGGCTACACCTTC
TRBV27	TRBD2	TRBJ2-3	NA	CASSFDSLAGGPGTDTQYF	TGTGCCAGCAGTTTTGATTCACTAGCGGGGGGGCCAGGCACAGATACGCAGTATTTT
TRBV28	NA	TRBJ2-7	NA	CASGRGEQYF	TGTGCCAGCGGCCGGGGAGAGCAGTACTTC
TRBV7-2	NA	TRBJ2-7	NA	CASSLGAVEQYF	TGTGCCAGCAGTTTAGGGGCGGTAGAGCAGTACTTC
TRBV4-2	TRBD1	TRBJ2-7	NA	CASSRTPAPGQIAYEQYF	TGTGCCAGCAGCAGGACCCCCGCACCGGGACAGATAGCCTACGAGCAGTACTTC
TRBV3-1/TRBV3-2	NA	TRBJ1-2	NA	CASSQLGGNYGYTF	TGTGCCAGCAGCCAACTGGGGGGTAACTATGGCTACACCTTC
TRBV4-2	NA	TRBJ2-5	NA	CASSPGEVRGWGETQYF	TGTGCCAGCAGCCCAGGGGAAGTCAGGGGCTGGGGGGAGACCCAGTACTTC
TRBV4-2	NA	TRBJ2-7	NA	CASSQAEGETYEQYF	TGTGCCAGCAGCCAAGCGGAGGGGGAGACCTACGAGCAGTACTTC
TRBV2	TRBD1	TRBJ1-2	NA	CASSKGQVLDGYTF	TGTGCCAGCAGTAAGGGACAGGTATTGGATGGCTACACCTTC
TRBV5-4	NA	TRBJ1-1	NA	CASSLVGQNTEAFF	TGTGCCAGCAGCTTGGTTGGTCAGAACACTGAAGCTTTCTTT
TRBV19	NA	TRBJ1-5	few	CASQSREPNQPQHF	TGTGCCAGTCAAAGCAGGGAGCCCAATCAGCCCCAGCATTTT
TRBV6-4	NA	TRBJ2-5	NA	CASSEGDQETQYF	TGTGCCAGCAGTGAGGGAGACCAAGAGACCCAGTACTTC
TRBV7-9	NA	TRBJ2-5	NA	CASSPLPKLLDQETQYF	TGTGCCAGCAGCCCCCTCCCGAAATTGTTGGACCAAGAGACCCAGTACTTC
TRBV18	NA	TRBJ1-5	NA	CASSDNRVSNQPQHF	TGTGCCAGCTCAGATAACAGGGTTAGCAATCAGCCCCAGCATTTT
TRBV11-3	TRBD1	TRBJ1-6	NA	CASSNQGVYNSPLHF	TGTGCCAGCAGCAACCAGGGGGTCTATAATTCACCCCTCCACTTT
TRBV2	NA	TRBJ1-6	NA	CASSYQVEHNSPLHF	TGTGCCAGCAGTTACCAGGTCGAACATAATTCACCCCTCCACTTT
TRBV12-3/TRBV12-4	NA	TRBJ1-1	NA	CASSLWESEAFF	TGTGCCAGCAGTTTATGGGAGTCTGAAGCTTTCTTT
TRBV18	TRBD1	TRBJ1-3	NA	CASSPQSGTGYSGNTIYF	TGTGCCAGCTCACCACAATCCGGGACAGGTTACTCTGGAAACACCATATATTTT
TRBV28	NA	TRBJ1-2	NA	CASSLAGVRNGYTF	TGTGCCAGCAGTTTAGCAGGGGTAAGGAATGGCTACACCTTC
TRBV28	NA	TRBJ1-2	NA	CASSRPSRYTF	TGTGCCAGCAGTAGGCCCTCACGCTACACCTTC
TRBV5-1	NA	TRBJ2-7	NA	CASSLGRTSDEQYF	TGCGCCAGCAGCTTGGGCAGGACGTCTGACGAGCAGTACTTC
TRBV5-1	NA	TRBJ2-5	NA	CASSGQQGIGETQYF	TGCGCCAGCAGCGGACAGCAGGGGATAGGAGAGACCCAGTACTTC
TRBV3-1/TRBV3-2	NA	TRBJ1-1	NA	CASSQDTGIQKAFF	TGTGCCAGCAGCCAAGACACAGGGATCCAGAAAGCTTTCTTT
TRBV4-1	TRBD2	TRBJ2-1	once	CASSQRGTLAGADNEQFF	TGCGCCAGCAGCCAACGGGGTACCTTAGCGGGGGCCGACAATGAGCAGTTCTTC
TRBV28	NA	TRBJ1-5	NA	CASISNRFSNQPQHF	TGTGCCAGCATCTCAAACAGGTTTAGCAATCAGCCCCAGCATTTT
TRBV9	NA	TRBJ1-1	NA	CASSAGWYTEAFF	TGTGCCAGCAGCGCCGGATGGTACACTGAAGCTTTCTTT
TRBV5-6	TRBD1	TRBJ1-4	few	CASSFGTGGSNEKLFF	TGTGCCAGCAGCTTTGGGACAGGGGGGTCTAATGAAAAACTGTTTTTT
TRBV28	NA	TRBJ1-1	NA	CASSRPLNTEAFF	TGTGCCAGCAGCCGCCCCCTGAACACTGAAGCTTTCTTT
TRBV5-4	NA	TRBJ2-1	few	CASSLGQSNEQFF	TGTGCCAGCAGCTTGGGACAGTCGAATGAGCAGTTCTTC
TRBV10-3	NA	TRBJ2-7	NA	CAIGTTYEQYF	TGTGCCATCGGGACAACCTACGAGCAGTACTTC
TRBV7-9	NA	TRBJ2-4	NA	CASSLGPTGPQYF	TGTGCCAGCAGCTTAGGTCCAACGGGGCCTCAGTACTTC
TRBV18	TRBD1	TRBJ2-1	NA	CASSPRDRTLYNEQFF	TGTGCCAGCTCACCCCGGGACAGGACCCTATACAATGAGCAGTTCTTC
TRBV19	TRBD1	TRBJ1-3	NA	CASSWTGGSGNTIYF	TGTGCCAGTTCCTGGACAGGGGGCTCTGGAAACACCATATATTTT
TRBV30	NA	TRBJ2-1	NA	CAWSVLRGWNEQFF	TGTGCCTGGAGTGTACTCAGGGGTTGGAATGAGCAGTTCTTC
TRBV28	TRBD1	TRBJ2-2	NA	CASTRTGAGELFF	TGTGCCAGCACCAGGACAGGGGCGGGGGAGCTGTTTTTT
TRBV11-3	TRBD2	TRBJ2-7	NA	CASSLGGTSGLEQYF	TGTGCCAGCAGCTTAGGGGGGACTAGCGGCCTCGAGCAGTACTTC
TRBV6-2/TRBV6-3	NA	TRBJ2-6	few	CASSVDQSGANVLTF	TGTGCCAGCAGCGTCGACCAGTCTGGGGCCAACGTCCTGACTTTC
TRBV6-6	TRBD2	TRBJ2-1	NA	CASSPGQGGGNEQFF	TGTGCCAGCAGCCCGGGGCAGGGCGGGGGCAATGAGCAGTTCTTC
TRBV2	NA	TRBJ2-5	NA	CALLSRNELGRETQYF	TGTGCCCTCCTAAGCAGGAATGAGCTGGGACGCGAGACCCAGTACTTC
TRBV9	NA	TRBJ2-5	NA	CASSVGEFRQTYQETQYF	TGTGCCAGCAGCGTAGGGGAGTTTCGACAGACGTACCAAGAGACCCAGTACTTC
TRBV6-6	NA	TRBJ2-3	NA	CASSPFVAETTDTQYF	TGTGCCAGCAGCCCATTCGTTGCGGAAACTACAGATACGCAGTATTTT
TRBV7-9	NA	TRBJ1-5	NA	CASSPMAVDQPQHF	TGTGCCAGCAGCCCCATGGCGGTGGATCAGCCCCAGCATTTT